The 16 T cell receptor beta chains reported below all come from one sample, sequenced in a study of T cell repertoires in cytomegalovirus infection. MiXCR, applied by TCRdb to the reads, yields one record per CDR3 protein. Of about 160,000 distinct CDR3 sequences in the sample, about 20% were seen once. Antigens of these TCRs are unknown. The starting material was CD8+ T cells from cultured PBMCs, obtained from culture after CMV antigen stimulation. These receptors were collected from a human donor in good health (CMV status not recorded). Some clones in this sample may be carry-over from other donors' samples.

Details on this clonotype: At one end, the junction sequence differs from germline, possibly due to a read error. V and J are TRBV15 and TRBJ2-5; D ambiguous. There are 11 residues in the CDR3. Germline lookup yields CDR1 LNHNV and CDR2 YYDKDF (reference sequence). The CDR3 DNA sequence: TGTGCCACCAGCACCCCCAGAATGGTCTTCTTC. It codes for CATSTPRMVFF.

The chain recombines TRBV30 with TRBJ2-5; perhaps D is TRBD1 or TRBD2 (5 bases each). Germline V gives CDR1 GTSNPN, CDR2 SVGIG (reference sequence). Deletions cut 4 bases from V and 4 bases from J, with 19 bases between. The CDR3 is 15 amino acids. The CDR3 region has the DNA TGTGCCTGGACCCCCGGGACCGCCGTGGGAGAGACCCAGTACTTC. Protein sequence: CAWTPGTAVGETQYF.

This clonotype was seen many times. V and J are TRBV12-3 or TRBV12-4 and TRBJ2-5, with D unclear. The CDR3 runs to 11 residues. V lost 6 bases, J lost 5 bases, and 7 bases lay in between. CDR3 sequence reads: CASSLSETQYF. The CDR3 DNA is TGTGCCAGCAGCTTAAGCGAGACCCAGTACTTC.

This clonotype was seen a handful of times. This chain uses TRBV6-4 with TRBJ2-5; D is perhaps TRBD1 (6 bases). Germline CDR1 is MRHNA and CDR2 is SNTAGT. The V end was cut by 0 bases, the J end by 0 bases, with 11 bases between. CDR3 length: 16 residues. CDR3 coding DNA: TGTGCCAGCAGTGACTCCTACAGGGCGCACCAAGAGACCCAGTACTTC. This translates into CASSDSYRAHQETQYF.

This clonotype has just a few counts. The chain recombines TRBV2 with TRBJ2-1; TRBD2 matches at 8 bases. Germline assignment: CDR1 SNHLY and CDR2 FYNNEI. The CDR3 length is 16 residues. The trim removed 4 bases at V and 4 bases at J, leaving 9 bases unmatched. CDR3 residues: CASSGGRGGAYNEQFF. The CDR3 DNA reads TGTGCCAGCAGTGGGGGTCGGGGGGGAGCTTACAATGAGCAGTTCTTC.

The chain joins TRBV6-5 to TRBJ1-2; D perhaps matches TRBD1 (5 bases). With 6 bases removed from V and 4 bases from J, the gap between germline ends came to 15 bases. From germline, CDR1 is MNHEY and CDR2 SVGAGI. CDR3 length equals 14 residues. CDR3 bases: TGTGCCAGCAGCCCGGCCTTGGACATCTATGGCTACACCTTC. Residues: CASSPALDIYGYTF.

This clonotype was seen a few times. CDR3 nucleotide sequence: TGTGCCAGCACTAAGACAGGGGGCAGGACTCAGCCCCAGCATTTT. Amino acids: CASTKTGGRTQPQHF. This rearrangement joins TRBV27 to TRBJ1-5; 10 nucleotides match TRBD1. V trimming: 7 bases; J trimming: 6 bases; junction bases outside the gene matches: 9. This CDR3 is 15 amino acids long. Germline values: CDR1 MNHEY, CDR2 SMNVEV (reference sequence).

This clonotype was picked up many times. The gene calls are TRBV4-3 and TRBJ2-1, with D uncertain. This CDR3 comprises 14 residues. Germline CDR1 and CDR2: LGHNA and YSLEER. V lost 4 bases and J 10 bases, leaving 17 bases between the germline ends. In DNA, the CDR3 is TGCGCCAGCAGCCTGAGACTCACGGGCCCGGAGCAGTTCTTC. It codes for CASSLRLTGPEQFF.

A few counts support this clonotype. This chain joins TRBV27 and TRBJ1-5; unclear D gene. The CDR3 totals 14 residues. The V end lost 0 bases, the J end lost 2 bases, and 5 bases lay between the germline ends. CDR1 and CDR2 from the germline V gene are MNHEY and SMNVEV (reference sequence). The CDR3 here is CASSLSTGNQPQHF. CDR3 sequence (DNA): TGTGCCAGCAGTTTATCGACTGGCAATCAGCCCCAGCATTTT.

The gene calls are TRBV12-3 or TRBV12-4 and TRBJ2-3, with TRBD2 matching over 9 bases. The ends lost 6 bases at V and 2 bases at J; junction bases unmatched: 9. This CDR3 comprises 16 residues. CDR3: CASSPERGENTDTQYF. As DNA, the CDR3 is TGTGCCAGCAGCCCGGAGCGGGGGGAAAACACAGATACGCAGTATTTT.

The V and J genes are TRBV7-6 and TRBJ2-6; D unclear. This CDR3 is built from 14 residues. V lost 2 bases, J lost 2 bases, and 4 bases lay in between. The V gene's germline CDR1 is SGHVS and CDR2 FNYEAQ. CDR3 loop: CASSLYTGANVLTF. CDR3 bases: TGTGCCAGCAGCTTATATACTGGGGCCAACGTCCTGACTTTC. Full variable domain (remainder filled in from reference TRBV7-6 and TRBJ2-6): GAGVSQSPRYKVTKRGQDVALRCDPISGHVSLYWYRQALGQGPEFLTYFNYEAQQDKSGLPNDRFSAERPEGSISTLTIQRTEQRDSAMYRCASSLYTGANVLTFGAGSRLTVL.

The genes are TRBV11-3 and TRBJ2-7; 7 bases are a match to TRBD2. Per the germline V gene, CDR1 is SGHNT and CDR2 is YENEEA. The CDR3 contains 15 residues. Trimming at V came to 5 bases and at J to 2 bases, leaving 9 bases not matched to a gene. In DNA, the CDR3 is TGTGCCAGCAGCCCCGGGACTACTCCGCCCTACGAGCAGTACTTC. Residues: CASSPGTTPPYEQYF.

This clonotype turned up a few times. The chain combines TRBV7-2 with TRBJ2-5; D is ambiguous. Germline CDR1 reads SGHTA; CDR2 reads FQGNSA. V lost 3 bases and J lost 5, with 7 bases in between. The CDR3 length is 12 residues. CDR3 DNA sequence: TGTGCCAGCAGCTTCCCCCAGGAGACCCAGTACTTC. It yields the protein CASSFPQETQYF.

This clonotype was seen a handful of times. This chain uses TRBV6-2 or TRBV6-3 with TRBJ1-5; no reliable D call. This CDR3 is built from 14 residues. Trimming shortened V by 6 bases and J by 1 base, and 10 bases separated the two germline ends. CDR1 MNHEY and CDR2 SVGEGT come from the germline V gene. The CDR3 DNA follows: TGTGCCAGCAGCCCTCCTCAAAGCAATCAGCCCCAGCATTTT. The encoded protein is CASSPPQSNQPQHF.

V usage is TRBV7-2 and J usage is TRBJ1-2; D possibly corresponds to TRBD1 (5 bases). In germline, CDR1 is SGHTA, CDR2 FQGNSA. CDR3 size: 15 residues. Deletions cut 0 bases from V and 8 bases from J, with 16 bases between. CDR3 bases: TGTGCCAGCAGCTTAGCGCTTGGGGCGAGTTGGGGCTACACCTTC. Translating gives CASSLALGASWGYTF.

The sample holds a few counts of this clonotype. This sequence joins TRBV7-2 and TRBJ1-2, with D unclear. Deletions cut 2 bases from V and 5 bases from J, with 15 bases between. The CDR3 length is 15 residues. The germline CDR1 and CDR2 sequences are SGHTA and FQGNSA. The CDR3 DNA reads TGTGCCAGCAGCTTATATATAGGGCATGGGTATGGCTACACCTTC. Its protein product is CASSLYIGHGYGYTF.